The entry below gives a single TCR beta chain sequence along with its context. No antigen is known for it. No base-level quality is on record; no much larger clone is a single base apart. These data originate in a study of blood T cell repertoires in COVID-19 (dated by TCRdb to 2018 to 2021). For the study in its entirety: The collaborator samples originated in the United States, Italy and Spain and spanned the acute and convalescent phases of COVID-19. The material from the prospective study consisted of cDNA or gDNA derived from T cells, B-cell-depleted T cells, or PBMCs. Deeply sampled blood TCRbeta repertoires from subjects exposed to, actively infected with, or recovered from COVID-19 were included in the dataset. The repertoires were made available in a free public database intended to serve as a resource for research on the immune response to SARS-CoV-2. The samples were drawn from the first 160 participants of the ongoing ImmuneRACE study and from about 1,200 subjects provided by 6 global collaborators. Nearly every sample came with metadata listing a de-identified subject ID, COVID-19 status, age in years and sex. Where available, HLA class I and class II types were obtained from metadata supplied by the sample provider rather than from assay-based typing.

Sequences SGHRS (CDR1) and YFSETQ (CDR2) are obtained from the germline V gene. CDR3 length: 15 amino acids, cysteine to phenylalanine. CDR3 DNA only is kept here, 45 bases in frame from base 1. The germline V end is reduced by 0 bases and the J end by 2 bases; junction bases left unmatched: 2. TCRbeta CDR3 regions were amplified from genomic DNA using the immunoSEQ Assay, a bias-controlled multiplex PCR. As for the original processing: The number of nucleated cells in each sample was estimated by amplification of reference gene primers within the assay. Sequence reads were collapsed and filtered to measure the absolute abundance of every unique TCRbeta CDR3 rearrangement. Productive Simpson clonality was computed per sample as the square root of Simpson's diversity index over productive rearrangements. This immuneACCESS table, as held by TCRdb, lists in-frame sequences with V and J called but not all clones. Of the missing ones, under half trace to an unresolved V gene in checked studies; the others have no known cause. D and trimming were read from the DNA, whereas the V and J calls and clone size are those reported in that table. This sample has about 80,000 clones in its table, and approximately 86% of those were observed once. 7% to 8% of the sample is taken by the ten largest.

The paper as a whole reports these results and caveats: The amount of clinical and demographic metadata varied by source and participant and was provided uncurated.

Collaborating institutions collected whole blood in K2EDTA tubes following their own protocols. For TCRbeta analysis, collaborators shipped samples as frozen whole blood, isolated PBMCs, or DNA extracted from either of those sample types. This chain is built from TRBV5-1 and TRBJ2-7; the junction holds 10 bases that match TRBD1. The source material was peripheral blood. The TCR originated in a man aged 70-80 years with acute or convalescent COVID-19. At the DNA level, the sequence is TGCGCCAGCAGCTTGGTGACAGGGGGCCCCTACGAGCAGTACTTC. It translates to CASSLVTGGPYEQYF.